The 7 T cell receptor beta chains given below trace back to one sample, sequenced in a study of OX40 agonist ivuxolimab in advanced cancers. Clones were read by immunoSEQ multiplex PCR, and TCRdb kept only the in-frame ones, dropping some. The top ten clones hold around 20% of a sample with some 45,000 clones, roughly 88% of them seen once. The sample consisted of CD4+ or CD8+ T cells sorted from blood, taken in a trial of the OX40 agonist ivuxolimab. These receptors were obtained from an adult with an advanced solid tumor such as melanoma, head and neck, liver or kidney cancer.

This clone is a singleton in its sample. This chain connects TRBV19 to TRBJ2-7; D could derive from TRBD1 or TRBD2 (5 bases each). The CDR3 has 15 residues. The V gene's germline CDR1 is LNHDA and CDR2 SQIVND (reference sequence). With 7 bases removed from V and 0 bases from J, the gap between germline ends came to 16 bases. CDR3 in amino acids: CASTPGPMSSYEQYF. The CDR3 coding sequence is TGTGCCAGTACCCCGGGACCGATGAGCTCCTACGAGCAGTACTTC.

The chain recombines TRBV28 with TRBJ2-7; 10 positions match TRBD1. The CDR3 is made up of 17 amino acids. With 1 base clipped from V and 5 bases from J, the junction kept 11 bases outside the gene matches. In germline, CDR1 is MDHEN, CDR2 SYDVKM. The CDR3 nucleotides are TGTGCCAGCAGTTTATACGCCGTGGGACAGGGGATCAACGAGCAGTACTTC. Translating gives CASSLYAVGQGINEQYF.

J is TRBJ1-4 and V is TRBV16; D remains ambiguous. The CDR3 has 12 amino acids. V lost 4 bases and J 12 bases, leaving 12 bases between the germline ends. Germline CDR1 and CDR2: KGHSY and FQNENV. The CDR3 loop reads CASSRVGKELFF. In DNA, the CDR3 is TGTGCCAGCAGCCGGGTCGGAAAGGAACTGTTTTTT.

As DNA, the CDR3 is TGTGCCAGCAGTTACCCGGGACTGCTATACAATGAGCAGTTCTTC. It translates to CASSYPGLLYNEQFF. V and J are TRBV27 and TRBJ2-1; D is possibly TRBD2 (6 bases). CDR1 and CDR2 from the germline V gene are MNHEY and SMNVEV (reference sequence). The CDR3 is 15 amino acids. Trimming cost V 4 bases and J 4 bases, with 14 bases left between them.

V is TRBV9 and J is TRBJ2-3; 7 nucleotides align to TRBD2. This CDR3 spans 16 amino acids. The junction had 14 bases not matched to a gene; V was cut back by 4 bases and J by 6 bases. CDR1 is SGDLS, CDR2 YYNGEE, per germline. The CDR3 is CASSTGRAGVSDTQYF. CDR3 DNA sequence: TGTGCCAGCAGCACCGGCAGGGCGGGAGTTTCCGATACGCAGTATTTT.

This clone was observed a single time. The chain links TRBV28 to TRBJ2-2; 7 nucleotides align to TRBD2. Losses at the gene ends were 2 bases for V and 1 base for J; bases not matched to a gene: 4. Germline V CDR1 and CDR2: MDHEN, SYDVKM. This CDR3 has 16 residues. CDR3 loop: CASSLAGERNTGELFF. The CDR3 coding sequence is TGTGCCAGCAGTTTAGCGGGAGAGAGGAACACCGGGGAGCTGTTTTTT. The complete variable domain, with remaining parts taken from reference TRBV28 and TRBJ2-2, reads DVKVTQSSRYLVKRTGEKVFLECVQDMDHENMFWYRQDPGLGLRLIYFSYDVKMKEKGDIPEGYSVSREKKERFSLILESASTNQTSMYLCASSLAGERNTGELFFGEGSRLTVL.

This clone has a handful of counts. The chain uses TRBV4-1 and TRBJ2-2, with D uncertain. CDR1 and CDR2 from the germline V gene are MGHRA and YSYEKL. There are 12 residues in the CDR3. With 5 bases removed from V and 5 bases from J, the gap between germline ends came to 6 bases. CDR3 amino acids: CASSWSTGELFF. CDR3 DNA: TGCGCCAGCAGCTGGTCGACCGGGGAGCTGTTTTTT.